This TCR beta chain appears in the sequencing data of a study of cytomegalovirus exposure and HLA in healthy donors. Sequenced by immunoSEQ multiplex PCR; TCRdb stores in-frame clones only, minus some. The sample has under 200,000 clones, 89% seen once. The CDR3 runs 14 residues. The germline gives CDR1 SGHTA, CDR2 FQGTGA. Trimming removed 3 bases from V and 1 base from J, with 8 bases in between. The source material was PBMCs. This TCR came from a woman younger than 30 in good health and CMV-seropositive. The chain links TRBV7-3 to TRBJ2-3; D is unclear. The chain's CDR3 is CASSLSPGTDTQYF. In nucleotides, the CDR3 is TGTGCCAGCAGCTTGAGCCCGGGCACAGATACGCAGTATTTT.